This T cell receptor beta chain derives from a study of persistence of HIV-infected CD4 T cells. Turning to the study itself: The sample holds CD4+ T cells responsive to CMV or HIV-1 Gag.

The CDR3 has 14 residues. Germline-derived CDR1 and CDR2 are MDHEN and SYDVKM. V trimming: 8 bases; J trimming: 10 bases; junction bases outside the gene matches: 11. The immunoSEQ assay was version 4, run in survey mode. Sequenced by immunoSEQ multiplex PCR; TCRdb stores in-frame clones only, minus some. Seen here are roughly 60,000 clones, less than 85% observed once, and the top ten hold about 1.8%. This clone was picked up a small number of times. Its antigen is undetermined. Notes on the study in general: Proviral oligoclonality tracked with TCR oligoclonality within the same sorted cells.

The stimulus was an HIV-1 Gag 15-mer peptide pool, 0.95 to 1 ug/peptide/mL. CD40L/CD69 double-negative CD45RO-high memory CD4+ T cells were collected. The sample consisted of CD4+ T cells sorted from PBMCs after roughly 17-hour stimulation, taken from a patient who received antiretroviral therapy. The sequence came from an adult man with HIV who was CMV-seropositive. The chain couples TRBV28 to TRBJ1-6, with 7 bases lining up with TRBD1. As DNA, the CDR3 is TGTGCCAGCCACTCCACAGGGGCAGGGTCACCCCTCCACTTT. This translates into CASHSTGAGSPLHF.